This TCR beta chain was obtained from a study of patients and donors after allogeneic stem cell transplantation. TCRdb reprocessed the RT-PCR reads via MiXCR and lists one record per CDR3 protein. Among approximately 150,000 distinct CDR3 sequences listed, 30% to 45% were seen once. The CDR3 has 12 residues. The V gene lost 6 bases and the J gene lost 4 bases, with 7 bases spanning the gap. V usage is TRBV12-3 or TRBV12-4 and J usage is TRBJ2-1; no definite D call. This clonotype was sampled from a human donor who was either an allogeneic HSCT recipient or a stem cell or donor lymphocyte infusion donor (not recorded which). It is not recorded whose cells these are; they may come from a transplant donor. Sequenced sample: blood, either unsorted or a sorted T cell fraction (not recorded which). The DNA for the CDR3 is TGTGCCAGCAGGACAAGTTACAATGAGCAGTTCTTC. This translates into CASRTSYNEQFF.